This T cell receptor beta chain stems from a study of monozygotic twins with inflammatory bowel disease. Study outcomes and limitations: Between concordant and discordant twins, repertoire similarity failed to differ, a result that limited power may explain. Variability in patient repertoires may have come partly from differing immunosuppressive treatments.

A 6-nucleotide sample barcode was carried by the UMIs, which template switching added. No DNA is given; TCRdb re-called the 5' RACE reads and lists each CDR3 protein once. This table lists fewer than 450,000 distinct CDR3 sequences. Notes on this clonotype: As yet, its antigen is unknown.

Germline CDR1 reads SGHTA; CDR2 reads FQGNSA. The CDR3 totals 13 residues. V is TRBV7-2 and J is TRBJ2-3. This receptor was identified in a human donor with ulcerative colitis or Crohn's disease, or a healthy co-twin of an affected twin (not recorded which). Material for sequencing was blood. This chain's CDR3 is CASSSIFTDTQYF.